Many counts were recorded for the clone carrying this TCR beta chain. Its antigen remains unidentified. RNA transcripts provided the source from which TCR beta CDR3 regions were amplified. In the first-round RT-PCR of the TCR CDR3, the HTBI primer set was used. From the multiplex PCR reads, TCRdb called clonotypes with MiXCR, one entry per CDR3 protein. The sample holds 390,000 or so distinct CDR3 sequences, about 15% seen once. These data come from a study of T cells in Graves' hyperthyroidism and ophthalmopathy. Regarding the study as a whole: The model anticipated ophthalmopathy a median about six months pre-onset. Appearing also in blood were most of the thyroid clonotypes expanded above 0.001.

CDR3 length: 14 amino acids. V was trimmed by 1 base and J by 1 base, leaving 6 bases between them. Germline lookup yields CDR1 LGHDT and CDR2 YNNKEL (reference sequence). Ophthalmopathy patients had moderate-to-severe active disease, CAS ≥3, NOSPECS ≥4, and disease duration under 3 months. Cells are PBMCs isolated from roughly 10 ml of fresh blood. The TCR originated in a man aged 18 to 29 with Graves' ophthalmopathy. The chain combines TRBV3-1 with TRBJ2-3, with D unclear. Input material: blood. The CDR3 coding sequence is TGTGCCAGCAGCCAAGGGGGTGGCACAGATACGCAGTATTTT. Residues: CASSQGGGTDTQYF.